These 10 T cell receptor beta chains came from one sample sequenced in a study of cytomegalovirus exposure and HLA in healthy donors. 60 Vbeta and 13 Jbeta primers were used in PCR. This table comes from immunoSEQ multiplex PCR, and its TCRdb copy is limited to in-frame clones, with some not included. This table has 90,000 to 100,000 clones, about 81% appearing once. Sequencing was performed on PBMCs. The receptors were gathered from a man aged 40-50 years in good health and CMV-seronegative.

The V gene is TRBV2, the J gene TRBJ2-3, with 7 bases that match TRBD1. The junction had 10 bases not matched to a gene; V was cut back by 3 bases and J by 1 base. The CDR3 is 17 amino acids. The V gene's germline CDR1 is SNHLY and CDR2 FYNNEI. The CDR3 nucleotides are TGTGCCAGCAGTGAGTCGGGATACAGGGGAGGCACAGATACGCAGTATTTT. Translated, it gives CASSESGYRGGTDTQYF.

V is TRBV4-1 and J is TRBJ2-7; D is perhaps TRBD1 (5 bases). The CDR3 totals 13 residues. The ends were cut back, 2 bases at V and 5 bases at J, with 10 bases in the middle. CDR1 and CDR2 (germline): MGHRA, YSYEKL. The CDR3 DNA sequence: TGCGCCAGCAGCCAACCAGGGCTCCACGAGCAGTACTTC. This codes for CASSQPGLHEQYF.

The J gene is TRBJ2-1, the V gene TRBV19; weak D call: TRBD2 (5 bases). The CDR3 totals 15 residues. V was shortened by 5 bases and J by 0 bases, with 11 bases between the two germline ends. Germline V lookup: CDR1 LNHDA, CDR2 SQIVND (reference sequence). For the CDR3, the DNA is TGTGCCAGTAGTCAGCGGAAGAGCTCCTACAATGAGCAGTTCTTC. Translated: CASSQRKSSYNEQFF.

The chain carries TRBV6-5 and TRBJ1-4; the D gene is possibly TRBD1 (5 bases). The CDR3 contains 14 residues. Deletions cut 6 bases from V and 8 bases from J, with 16 bases between. Germline V gene lookup returns CDR1 MNHEY and CDR2 SVGAGI. CDR3 sequence: CASRPRGGEEKLFF. As DNA, the CDR3 is TGTGCCAGCAGGCCAAGGGGTGGGGAAGAAAAACTGTTTTTT.

The rearrangement uses TRBV7-3 and TRBJ2-1; D remains unclear. Trimming removed 5 bases from V and 0 bases from J, with 11 bases in between. From germline, CDR1 is SGHTA and CDR2 FQGTGA. The CDR3 is 15 amino acids. CDR3 region: CASSQNRASYNEQFF. DNA of the CDR3: TGTGCCAGCAGCCAAAACAGAGCCTCCTACAATGAGCAGTTCTTC.

V is TRBV4-1 and J is TRBJ1-4; the match to TRBD1 covers 9 bases. This CDR3 contains 18 residues. V dropped 3 bases and J dropped 0; count of bases not matched to a gene: 8. In germline, CDR1 is MGHRA, CDR2 YSYEKL. The CDR3: CASSQGTGLHSTNEKLFF. The CDR3 DNA is TGCGCCAGCAGCCAGGGGACAGGGCTACACTCAACTAATGAAAAACTGTTTTTT.

This sequence joins TRBV7-2 and TRBJ1-1, with D unresolved. Looked up from germline, CDR1 is SGHTA and CDR2 is FQGNSA. The CDR3 extends over 12 amino acids. The V gene lost 5 bases and the J gene lost 5 bases, with 9 bases spanning the gap. CDR3 amino acids: CASSHRRTEAFF. The CDR3 DNA reads as TGTGCCAGCAGCCACAGAAGGACTGAAGCTTTCTTT.

CDR3 sequence: CASSQDVWGERGSPLHF. The DNA for the CDR3 is TGCGCCAGCAGCCAAGATGTCTGGGGGGAAAGAGGTTCACCCCTCCACTTT. The J gene is TRBJ1-6, the V gene TRBV4-3, with a possible D match to TRBD1 (5 bases). This CDR3 contains 17 residues. Germline values: CDR1 LGHNA, CDR2 YSLEER. V gave up 0 bases and J gave up 9 bases, with 18 bases separating them.

The V call is TRBV19, the J call TRBJ2-3, with unresolved D. The CDR3 is 15 residues long. Germline V gene data show CDR1 as LNHDA and CDR2 as SQIVND (reference sequence). The V end was cut by 5 bases, the J end by 0 bases, with 12 bases between. CDR3 region: CASSPFTGSTDTQYF. CDR3 nucleotides: TGTGCCAGTAGTCCTTTCACGGGTAGCACAGATACGCAGTATTTT.

The chain has TRBV7-9 and TRBJ2-2, with D possibly matching TRBD1 (6 bases). The V gene lost 5 bases and the J gene lost 5 bases, with 12 bases spanning the gap. From germline, CDR1 is SEHNR and CDR2 FQNEAQ (reference sequence). The CDR3 has 14 residues. The CDR3, as DNA: TGTGCCAGCAGCAGACTCGGACAGACCGGGGAGCTGTTTTTT. Translated: CASSRLGQTGELFF.